The source of this TCR beta chain is a study of long-term antiretroviral therapy in people with HIV. Germline CDR1 and CDR2: MNHEY and SVGAGI. Trimming removed 6 bases at V and 1 base at J, with 9 bases between. The CDR3 has 13 residues. The libraries were made with immunoSEQ v3.0 at survey level. TCRdb's copy holds only in-frame clones and misses some; the assay was immunoSEQ multiplex PCR. The sample has approximately 24,000 clones, approximately 79% seen once. The TCR comes from a man younger than 40 with HIV. The sample in question was unsorted PBMCs, obtained 2.1 years after starting antiretroviral therapy. The gene calls are TRBV6-5 and TRBJ1-1, with no clear D. CDR3 protein: CASRGSGNTEAFF. The CDR3 coding sequence is TGTGCCAGCAGGGGTTCAGGGAACACTGAAGCTTTCTTT.